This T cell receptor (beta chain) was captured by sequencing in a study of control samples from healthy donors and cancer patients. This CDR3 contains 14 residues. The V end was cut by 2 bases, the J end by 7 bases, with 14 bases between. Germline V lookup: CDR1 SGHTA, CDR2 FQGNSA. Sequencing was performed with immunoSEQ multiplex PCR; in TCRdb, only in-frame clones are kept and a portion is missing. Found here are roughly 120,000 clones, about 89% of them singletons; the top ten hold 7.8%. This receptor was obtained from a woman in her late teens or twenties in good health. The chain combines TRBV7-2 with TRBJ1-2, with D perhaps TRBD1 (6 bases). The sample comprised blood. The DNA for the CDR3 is TGTGCCAGCAGCTTAACGGGGGCGCGGCGTGGCTACACCTTC. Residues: CASSLTGARRGYTF.